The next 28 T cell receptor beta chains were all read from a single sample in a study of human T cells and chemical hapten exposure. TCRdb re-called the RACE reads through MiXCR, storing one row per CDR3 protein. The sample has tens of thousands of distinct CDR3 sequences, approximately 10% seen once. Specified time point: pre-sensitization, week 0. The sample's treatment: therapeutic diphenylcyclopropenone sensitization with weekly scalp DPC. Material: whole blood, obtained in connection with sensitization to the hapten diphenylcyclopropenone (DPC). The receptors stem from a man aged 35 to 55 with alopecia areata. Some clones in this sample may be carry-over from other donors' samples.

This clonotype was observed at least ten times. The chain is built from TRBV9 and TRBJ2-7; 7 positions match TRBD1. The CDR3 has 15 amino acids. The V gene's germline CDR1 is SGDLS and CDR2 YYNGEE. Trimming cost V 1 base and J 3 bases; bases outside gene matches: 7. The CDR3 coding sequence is TGTGCCAGCAGCGTAACTACAGGGGCCCTCTACGAGCAGTACTTC. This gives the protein CASSVTTGALYEQYF.

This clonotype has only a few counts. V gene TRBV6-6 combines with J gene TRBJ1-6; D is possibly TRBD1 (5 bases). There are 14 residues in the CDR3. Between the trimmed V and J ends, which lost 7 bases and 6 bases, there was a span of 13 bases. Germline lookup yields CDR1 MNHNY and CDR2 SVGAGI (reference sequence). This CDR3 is CASKEGQLNSPLHF. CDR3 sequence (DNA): TGTGCCAGCAAGGAGGGGCAGCTTAATTCACCCCTCCACTTT.

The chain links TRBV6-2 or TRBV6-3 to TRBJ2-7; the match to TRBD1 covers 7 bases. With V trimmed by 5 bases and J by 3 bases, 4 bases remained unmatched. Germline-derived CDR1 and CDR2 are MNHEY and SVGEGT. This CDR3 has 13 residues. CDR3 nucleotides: TGTGCCAGCAGTAGGGACAGTTTCTACGAGCAGTACTTC. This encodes CASSRDSFYEQYF.

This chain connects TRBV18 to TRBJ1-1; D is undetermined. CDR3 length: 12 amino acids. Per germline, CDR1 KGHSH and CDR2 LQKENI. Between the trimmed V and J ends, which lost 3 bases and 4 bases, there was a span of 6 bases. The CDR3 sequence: CASSPLRTEAFF. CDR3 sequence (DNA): TGTGCCAGCTCACCTCTTCGCACTGAAGCTTTCTTT.

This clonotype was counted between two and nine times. CDR3 protein: CASSSYVENEQFF. In DNA form, the CDR3 reads TGTGCCAGCAGCTCCTACGTGGAAAATGAGCAGTTCTTC. This chain uses TRBV7-2 with TRBJ2-1; D gene ambiguous. Germline V CDR1 and CDR2: SGHTA, FQGNSA. Trimming removed 4 bases at V and 7 bases at J, with 11 bases between. The CDR3 sequence is 13 residues long.

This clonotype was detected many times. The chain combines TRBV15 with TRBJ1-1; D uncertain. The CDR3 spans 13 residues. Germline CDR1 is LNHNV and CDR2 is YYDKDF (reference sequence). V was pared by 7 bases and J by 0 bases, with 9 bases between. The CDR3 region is CATNMALNTEAFF. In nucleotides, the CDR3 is TGTGCCACCAACATGGCGCTGAACACTGAAGCTTTCTTT.

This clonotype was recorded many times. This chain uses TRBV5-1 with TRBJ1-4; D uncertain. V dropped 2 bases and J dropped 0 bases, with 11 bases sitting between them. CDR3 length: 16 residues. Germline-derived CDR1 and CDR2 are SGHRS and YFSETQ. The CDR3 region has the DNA TGCGCCAGCAGCTTAGTGGCGGGAGCAACTAATGAAAAACTGTTTTTT. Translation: CASSLVAGATNEKLFF.

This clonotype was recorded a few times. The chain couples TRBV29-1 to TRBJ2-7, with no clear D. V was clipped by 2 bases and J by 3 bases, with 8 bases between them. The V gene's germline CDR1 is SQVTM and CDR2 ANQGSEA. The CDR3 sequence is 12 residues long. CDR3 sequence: CSVELSFYEQYF. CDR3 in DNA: TGCAGCGTTGAACTTAGTTTCTACGAGCAGTACTTC.

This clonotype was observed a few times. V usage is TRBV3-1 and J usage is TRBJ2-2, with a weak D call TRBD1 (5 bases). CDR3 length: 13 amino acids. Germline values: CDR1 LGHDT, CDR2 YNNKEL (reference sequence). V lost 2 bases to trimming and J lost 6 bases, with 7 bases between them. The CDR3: CASSQTGAGELFF. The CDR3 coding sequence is TGTGCCAGCAGCCAAACAGGCGCCGGGGAGCTGTTTTTT.

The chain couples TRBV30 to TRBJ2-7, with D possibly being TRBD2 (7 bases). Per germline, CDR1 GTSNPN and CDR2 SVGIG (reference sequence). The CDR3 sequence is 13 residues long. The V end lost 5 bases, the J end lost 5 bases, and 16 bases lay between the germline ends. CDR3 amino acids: CAWQGRALDEQYF. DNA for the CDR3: TGTGCCTGGCAGGGGAGGGCCCTTGACGAGCAGTACTTC.

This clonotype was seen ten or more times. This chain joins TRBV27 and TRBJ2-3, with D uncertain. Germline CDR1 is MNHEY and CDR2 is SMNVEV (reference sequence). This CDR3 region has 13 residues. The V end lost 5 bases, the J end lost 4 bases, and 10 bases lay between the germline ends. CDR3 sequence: CASSTGRADTQYF. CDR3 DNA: TGTGCCAGCAGTACTGGCCGGGCAGATACGCAGTATTTT.

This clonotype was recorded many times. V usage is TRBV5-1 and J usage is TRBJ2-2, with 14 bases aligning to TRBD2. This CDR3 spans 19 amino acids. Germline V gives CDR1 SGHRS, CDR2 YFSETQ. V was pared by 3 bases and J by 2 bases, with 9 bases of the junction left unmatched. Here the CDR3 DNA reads TGCGCCAGCAGCTACGGGACTAGCGGGAGAAATCGTAACACCGGGGAGCTGTTTTTT. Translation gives CASSYGTSGRNRNTGELFF. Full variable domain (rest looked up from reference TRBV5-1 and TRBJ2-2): KAGVTQTPRYLIKTRGQQVTLSCSPISGHRSVSWYQQTPGQGLQFLFEYFSETQRNKGNFPGRFSGRQFSNSRSEMNVSTLELGDSALYLCASSYGTSGRNRNTGELFFGEGSRLTVL.

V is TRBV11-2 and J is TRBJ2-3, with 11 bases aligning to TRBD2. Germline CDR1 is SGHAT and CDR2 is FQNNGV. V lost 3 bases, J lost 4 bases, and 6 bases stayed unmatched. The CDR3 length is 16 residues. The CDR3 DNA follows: TGTGCCAGCAGCTTTGGTAGCGGGAGGGCGTCAGATACGCAGTATTTT. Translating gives CASSFGSGRASDTQYF.

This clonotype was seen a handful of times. The CDR3 reads CASSQSPPQVPAKNIQYF. CDR3 DNA sequence: TGCGCCAGCAGTCAATCTCCACCCCAGGTGCCGGCCAAAAACATTCAGTACTTC. The gene calls are TRBV23-1 and TRBJ2-4; D not resolved. TRBV23-1 is reported as an ORF; its role is uncertain. V lost 0 bases, J lost 1 base, and 16 bases lay in between. The CDR3 extends over 18 amino acids.

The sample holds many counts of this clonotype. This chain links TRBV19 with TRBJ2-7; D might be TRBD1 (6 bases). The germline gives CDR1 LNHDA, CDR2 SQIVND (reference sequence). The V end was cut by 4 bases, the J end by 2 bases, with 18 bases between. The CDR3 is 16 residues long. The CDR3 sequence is CASSTPQGVGPYEQYF. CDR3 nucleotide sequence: TGTGCCAGTAGTACACCACAGGGTGTGGGGCCCTACGAGCAGTACTTC.

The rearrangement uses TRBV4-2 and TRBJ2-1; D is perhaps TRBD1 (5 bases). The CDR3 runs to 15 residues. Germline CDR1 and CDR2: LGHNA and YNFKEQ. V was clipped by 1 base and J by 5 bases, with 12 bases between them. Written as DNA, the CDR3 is TGTGCCAGCAGCCAAGGCAGGGAAGGTCACAATGAGCAGTTCTTC. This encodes CASSQGREGHNEQFF.

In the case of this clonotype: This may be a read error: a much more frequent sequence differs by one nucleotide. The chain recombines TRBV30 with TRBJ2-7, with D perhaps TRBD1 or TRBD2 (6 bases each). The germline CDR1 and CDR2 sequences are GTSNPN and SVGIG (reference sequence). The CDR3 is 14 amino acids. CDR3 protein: CACNGGDNSHEQYF. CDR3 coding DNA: TGTGCCTGCAACGGCGGGGACAACTCCCACGAGCAGTACTTC.

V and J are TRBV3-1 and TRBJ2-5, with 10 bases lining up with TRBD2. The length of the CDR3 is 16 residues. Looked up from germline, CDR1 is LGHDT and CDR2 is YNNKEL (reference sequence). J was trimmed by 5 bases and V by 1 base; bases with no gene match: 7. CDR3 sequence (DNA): TGTGCCAGCAGCCAAGCTCGAGCGGGAGGGCGGGAGACCCAGTACTTC. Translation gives CASSQARAGGRETQYF.

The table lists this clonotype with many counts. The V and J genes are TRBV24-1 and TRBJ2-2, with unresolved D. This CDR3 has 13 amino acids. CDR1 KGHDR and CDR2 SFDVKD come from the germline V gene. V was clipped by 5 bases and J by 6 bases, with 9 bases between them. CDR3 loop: CATSGSSAGELFF. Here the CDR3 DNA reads TGTGCCACCAGTGGGTCAAGCGCCGGGGAGCTGTTTTTT.

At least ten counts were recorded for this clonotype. The CDR3 coding sequence is TGTGCCAGCACCCCCGGGCTAGCTTCCTACGAGCAGTACTTC. It specifies CASTPGLASYEQYF. This sequence joins TRBV6-5 and TRBJ2-7; maybe TRBD2 (5 bases). This CDR3 has 14 residues. In germline, CDR1 is MNHEY, CDR2 SVGAGI. The V end lost 7 bases, the J end lost 1 base, and 14 bases lay between the germline ends.

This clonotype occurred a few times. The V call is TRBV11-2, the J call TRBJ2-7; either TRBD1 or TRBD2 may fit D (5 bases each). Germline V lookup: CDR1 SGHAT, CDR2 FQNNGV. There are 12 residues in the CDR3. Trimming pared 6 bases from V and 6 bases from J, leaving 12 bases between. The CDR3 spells CASSQAGAEQYF. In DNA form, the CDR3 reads TGTGCCAGCAGTCAAGCCGGGGCCGAGCAGTACTTC.

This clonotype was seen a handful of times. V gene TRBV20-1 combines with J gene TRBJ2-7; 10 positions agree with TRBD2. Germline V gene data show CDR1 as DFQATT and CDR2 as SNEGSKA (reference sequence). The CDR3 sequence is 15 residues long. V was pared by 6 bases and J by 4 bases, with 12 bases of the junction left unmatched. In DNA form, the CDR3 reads TGCAGTGCAGTCGATCTAGCGGGGGACCTTTACGAGCAGTACTTC. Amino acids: CSAVDLAGDLYEQYF.

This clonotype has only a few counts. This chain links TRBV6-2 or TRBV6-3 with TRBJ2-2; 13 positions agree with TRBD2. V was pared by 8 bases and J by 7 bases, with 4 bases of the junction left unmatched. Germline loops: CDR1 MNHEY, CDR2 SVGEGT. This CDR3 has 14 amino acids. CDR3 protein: CASWTSGSGGELFF. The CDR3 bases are TGTGCCAGCTGGACTAGCGGGAGTGGCGGGGAGCTGTTTTTT.

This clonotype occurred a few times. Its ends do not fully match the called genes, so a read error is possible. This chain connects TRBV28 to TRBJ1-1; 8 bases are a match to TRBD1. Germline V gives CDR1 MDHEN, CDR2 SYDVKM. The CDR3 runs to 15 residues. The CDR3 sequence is CASILDGQGGTEVFF. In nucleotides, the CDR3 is TGTGCCAGCATTCTAGACGGACAGGGAGGGACTGAAGTTTTCTTT.

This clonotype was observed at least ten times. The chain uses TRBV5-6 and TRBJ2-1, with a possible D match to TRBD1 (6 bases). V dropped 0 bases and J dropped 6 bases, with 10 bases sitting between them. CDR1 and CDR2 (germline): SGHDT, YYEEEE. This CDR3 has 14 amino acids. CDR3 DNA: TGTGCCAGCAGCTTGGCCAACAGGGCCAATGAGCAGTTCTTC. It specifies CASSLANRANEQFF. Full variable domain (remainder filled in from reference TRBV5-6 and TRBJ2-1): DAGVTQSPTHLIKTRGQQVTLRCSPKSGHDTVSWYQQALGQGPQFIFQYYEEEERQRGNFPDRFSGHQFPNYSSELNVNALLLGDSALYLCASSLANRANEQFFGPGTRLTVL.

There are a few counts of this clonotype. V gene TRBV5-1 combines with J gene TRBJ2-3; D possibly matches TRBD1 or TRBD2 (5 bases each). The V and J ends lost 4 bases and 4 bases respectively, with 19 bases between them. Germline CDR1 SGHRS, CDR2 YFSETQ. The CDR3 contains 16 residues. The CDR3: CASSGGRSGKADTQYF. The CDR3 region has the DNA TGCGCCAGCAGCGGGGGACGTTCCGGTAAAGCAGATACGCAGTATTTT.

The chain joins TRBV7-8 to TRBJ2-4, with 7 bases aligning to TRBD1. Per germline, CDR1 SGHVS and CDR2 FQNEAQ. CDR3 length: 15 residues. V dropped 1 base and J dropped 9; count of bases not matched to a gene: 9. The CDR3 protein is CASSLEMGQSGIQYF. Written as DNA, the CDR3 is TGTGCCAGCAGCTTAGAGATGGGACAGAGCGGCATTCAGTACTTC.

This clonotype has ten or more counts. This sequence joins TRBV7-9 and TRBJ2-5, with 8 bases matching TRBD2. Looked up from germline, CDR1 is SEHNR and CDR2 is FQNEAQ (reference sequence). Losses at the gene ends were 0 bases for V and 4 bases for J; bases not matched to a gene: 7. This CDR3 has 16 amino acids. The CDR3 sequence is CASSLAGGGLGETQYF. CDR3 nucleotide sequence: TGTGCCAGCAGCTTAGCCGGCGGGGGGCTTGGAGAGACCCAGTACTTC.